A selection of T cell receptor beta chains follows, all from one sample in a study of Graves' ophthalmopathy and Graves' hyperthyroidism. TCRdb independently ran MiXCR on the multiplex PCR reads; one entry per CDR3 protein. The sample lists about 700,000 distinct CDR3 sequences; 40% were seen once. Sequencing input: peripheral blood. These receptor sequences come from an adult man with Graves' ophthalmopathy. Each CDR3 is given with its conserved first and last residue. Fields, in order: D gene, V gene, J gene, clone size, CDR3 DNA, CDR3 protein. D genes are given only for firm matches. Clone sizes are given selectively: once, few, many, or a class where the clone is expanded.

.,TRBV5-5,TRBJ1-1,few,TGTGCCAGCAGCTTGGATCGGGGGCTGGGGACTGAAGCTTTCTTT,CASSLDRGLGTEAFF
.,TRBV29-1,TRBJ1-4,.,TGCAGCGCTGCCTTTGACCGTCGCGAGCTGTTTTTT,CSAAFDRRELFF
TRBD1,TRBV20-1,TRBJ2-7,.,TGCAGTGCTAGGGGACAGGGGGGCCTCCTTCTCGAGCAGTACTTC,CSARGQGGLLLEQYF
TRBD1,TRBV11-2,TRBJ1-6,.,TGTGCCAGCAGCCTAGGCTGGGACAGGGGTAATTCACCCCTCCACTTT,CASSLGWDRGNSPLHF
TRBD1,TRBV24-1,TRBJ2-5,many,TGTGCCACCAGTGAGAGGACAGGGCGGTCAGAGACCCAGTACTTC,CATSERTGRSETQYF
.,TRBV12-3/TRBV12-4,TRBJ2-5,many,TGTGCCAGCAGCTCCGCTGGCGAGACCCAGTACTTC,CASSSAGETQYF
TRBD1,TRBV7-9,TRBJ1-3,few,TGTGCCAGCAGCCTACAGGGACAGCTCTCTGGAAACACCATATATTTT,CASSLQGQLSGNTIYF
.,TRBV10-3,TRBJ1-1,many,TGTGCCATCAGTCCAATACACCCGAACACTGAAGCTTTCTTT,CAISPIHPNTEAFF
TRBD2,TRBV2,TRBJ2-5,few,TGTGCCAGCAATACCGCCCGGGGGGGAGAGACCCAGTACTTC,CASNTARGGETQYF
.,TRBV20-1,TRBJ1-1,few,TGCAGTGCTAGAGCGGGTGGCCTTATGAACACTGAAGCTTTCTTT,CSARAGGLMNTEAFF
.,TRBV20-1,TRBJ2-7,once,TGCAGTGCTAGGTCCGAGGGCAGAGAGCAGTACTTC,CSARSEGREQYF
.,TRBV28,TRBJ1-2,.,TGTGCCAGCAGTTTGGAACAGGGATACTATGGCTACACCTTC,CASSLEQGYYGYTF
.,TRBV6-2/TRBV6-3,TRBJ2-7,.,TGTGCCAGCACCAAAGGAGGGAGCTACTACGAGCAGTACTTC,CASTKGGSYYEQYF
.,TRBV7-2,TRBJ1-5,.,TGTGCCAGCAGCCCAATGGGTCTGGGACAGCCCCAGCATTTT,CASSPMGLGQPQHF
.,TRBV29-1,TRBJ2-7,.,TGCAGCGCCTCGGGACCCTTGGGGGGCTACGAGCAGTACTTC,CSASGPLGGYEQYF
.,TRBV10-3,TRBJ1-1,many,TGTGCCATCAGTGAGAGGGGCCCGATGAACACTGAAGCTTTCTTT,CAISERGPMNTEAFF
.,TRBV9,TRBJ2-5,few,TGTGCCAGCAGCGTAGGCCTAGCGAACCAAGAGACCCAGTACTTC,CASSVGLANQETQYF
.,TRBV7-9,TRBJ1-1,.,TGTGCCAGCAGCTCCGACTGGCTCCAAGGGGCTTTCTTT,CASSSDWLQGAFF
TRBD1,TRBV15,TRBJ2-6,.,TGTGCCACCAGTCTACAGGGGATTCTCCCCGGTTCTGGGGCCAACGTCCTGACTTTC,CATSLQGILPGSGANVLTF
.,TRBV9,TRBJ1-1,few,TGTGCCAGCTCACCGCGGCGAGGGGATGCTGAAGCTTTCTTT,CASSPRRGDAEAFF
.,TRBV7-9,TRBJ2-7,few,TGTGCCAGCAGCGGGACTCTCCATTCCGAGCAGTACTTC,CASSGTLHSEQYF
TRBD2,TRBV25-1,TRBJ2-7,.,TGTGCCAGCAGTGCACTAGCGGGAGGGCCAGACGAGCAGTACTTC,CASSALAGGPDEQYF
.,TRBV9,TRBJ2-5,.,TGTGCTCCCGAATCTTCCCGAGGGGCCCAAGAGACCCAGTACTTC,CAPESSRGAQETQYF
.,TRBV7-9,TRBJ2-2,.,TGTGCCAGCTCATCACTACAGGGATACACCGGGGAGCTGTTTTTT,CASSSLQGYTGELFF
.,TRBV20-1,TRBJ1-6,many,TGCAGTGCCACCTCGGGGGTAAATTCACCCCTCCACTTT,CSATSGVNSPLHF
TRBD1,TRBV20-1,TRBJ1-2,few,TGCAGTGCTCCCTGCCAAGGGGGACAGGGTTGCGACTCTGGCTACACCTTC,CSAPCQGGQGCDSGYTF
.,TRBV4-2,TRBJ1-5,.,TGTGCCAGCAGCCAAGACTCCTCAGGATACAATAGCAATCAGCCCCAGCATTTT,CASSQDSSGYNSNQPQHF
TRBD1,TRBV2,TRBJ2-2,.,TGTGCCAGTAAGGAGGACAGGGCCACCGGGGAGCTGTTTTTT,CASKEDRATGELFF
.,TRBV5-1,TRBJ1-1,.,TGCGCCAGCAGCTTGCTACAGGTTGGGGGCGCAGGGACTGAAGCTTTCTTT,CASSLLQVGGAGTEAFF
TRBD1,TRBV5-6,TRBJ1-2,few,TGTGCCAGCAGCCCCGCGCGGACAGGGTGGTATGGCTACACCTTC,CASSPARTGWYGYTF
.,TRBV25-1,TRBJ1-1,.,TGTGCCAGCAGTTTATTTGGGGGCTCGAACACTGAAGCTTTCTTT,CASSLFGGSNTEAFF
.,TRBV7-2,TRBJ1-2,many,TGTGCCAGCAGCTTAGCGTACGAGACAGATGGCTACACCTTC,CASSLAYETDGYTF
.,TRBV19,TRBJ2-7,.,TGTGCCAGTAGTATCGCAGGGAGTGGAAACTACGAGCAGTACTTC,CASSIAGSGNYEQYF
TRBD1,TRBV24-1,TRBJ1-5,.,TGTGCCACCAGCGGACAGGGACGCAATCAGCCCCAGCATTTT,CATSGQGRNQPQHF
.,TRBV7-6,TRBJ1-5,many,TGTGCCAGCAGCTTAGCGGCGGGATTCGGTCAGCCCCAGCATTTT,CASSLAAGFGQPQHF
.,TRBV2,TRBJ1-4,.,TGTGCCAGCAGTCCGTTGCGAGCAACTAATGAAAAACTGTTTTTT,CASSPLRATNEKLFF
.,TRBV7-2,TRBJ2-7,few,TGTGCCAGCAGCTTAGAGTGGGCCACCTACGAGCAGTACTTC,CASSLEWATYEQYF
.,TRBV10-1,TRBJ2-2,.,TGCGCCAGCAGTGAGACCTCGACCCGTAACACCGGGGAGCTGTTTTTT,CASSETSTRNTGELFF
TRBD1,TRBV29-1,TRBJ2-2,many,TGCAGCGTTTCCCGACCGGGACAGGGGTCCGGGGAGCTGTTTTTT,CSVSRPGQGSGELFF
.,TRBV20-1,TRBJ2-5,.,TGCAGTGCTAGGGGGGCTTTAGGTAAAGAGACCCAGTACTTC,CSARGALGKETQYF
.,TRBV11-1,TRBJ2-5,once,TGTGCCAGCAGCTTAATGGCGGCGGGGAAAGAGACCCAGTACTTC,CASSLMAAGKETQYF
.,TRBV7-9,TRBJ2-5,few,TGTGCCAGCAGTGAAGGCAGGGTCGGTCAGCCCCAGTACTTC,CASSEGRVGQPQYF
.,TRBV9,TRBJ1-1,.,TGTGCCAGCAGCCCGTCGGGACAGAACACTGAAGCTTTCTTT,CASSPSGQNTEAFF
TRBD1,TRBV7-3,TRBJ1-1,.,TGTGCCAGCAGCTTAACACCGCAGGGGGCGGTGGACACTGAAGCTTTCTTT,CASSLTPQGAVDTEAFF
TRBD1,TRBV7-9,TRBJ1-2,.,TGTGCCAGCAGCTCCGGGACAGGGGGGTACTATGGCTACACCTTC,CASSSGTGGYYGYTF
TRBD1,TRBV12-3/TRBV12-4,TRBJ1-5,.,TGTGCCAGCAGGAAGGGACAGGGGTATCAGCCCCAGCATTTT,CASRKGQGYQPQHF
.,TRBV6-5,TRBJ2-7,many,TGTGCCAGCAGTCCCGACTACTACGAGCAGTACTTC,CASSPDYYEQYF
.,TRBV6-4,TRBJ1-1,.,TGTGCCAGTTACAGGGTTACTTTAGGTGAAGCTTTCTTT,CASYRVTLGEAFF
.,TRBV12-3/TRBV12-4,TRBJ2-6,.,TGTGCCAGCATCCGGTCCCACGCCTCTGGGGCCAACGTCCTGACTTTC,CASIRSHASGANVLTF
.,TRBV5-6,TRBJ2-2,few,TGTGCCAGCAGCTGGGGGACTGGAAACACCGGGGAGCTGTTTTTT,CASSWGTGNTGELFF
.,TRBV7-9,TRBJ1-2,.,TGTGCCAGCAGCCAAGATGGGGGAGGCTATGGCTACACCTTC,CASSQDGGGYGYTF
TRBD2,TRBV5-6,TRBJ2-7,.,TGTGCCAGCAGCTTAACGCCTAGCGGTCGGAGCCGATACTTC,CASSLTPSGRSRYF
.,TRBV24-1,TRBJ2-7,.,TGTGCCACCAGTGATTTTATGGCAGGAGGGTGGGAGCAGTACTTC,CATSDFMAGGWEQYF
.,TRBV2,TRBJ1-4,many,TGTGCCAGCAGCCCAAGACAGGCAACTAATGAAAAACTGTTTTTT,CASSPRQATNEKLFF
.,TRBV19,TRBJ1-5,.,TGTACCAGTAAGTCTCTTTCGGTGAACTATCAGCCCCAGCATTTT,CTSKSLSVNYQPQHF
.,TRBV15,TRBJ1-5,many,TGTGCCACCAGCAGAGGGGGATGGGATCAGCCCCAGCATTTT,CATSRGGWDQPQHF
.,TRBV19,TRBJ1-6,.,TGTGCCAGTAGTATAGACAGGGAAAATTCACCCCTCCACTTT,CASSIDRENSPLHF
TRBD1,TRBV4-3,TRBJ1-2,once,TGCGCCAGCAGCCAAGAGGGACAGGGCTACACCTTC,CASSQEGQGYTF
.,TRBV7-2,TRBJ2-3,.,TGTGCCAGCAGCCTAGCGATAAGCACAGATACGCAGTATTTT,CASSLAISTDTQYF